This TCR beta chain is drawn from a study of T cell changes during pregnancy in multiple sclerosis. The repertoire was sequenced with immunoSEQ multiplex PCR; TCRdb's copy has only in-frame clones and lacks some. The repertoire has around 33,000 clones, 90% of them found once; the top ten carry roughly 0.56%. J was trimmed by 2 bases and V by 5 bases; bases with no gene match: 5. The CDR3 is 15 amino acids. In germline, CDR1 is MNHEY, CDR2 SVGAGI. Material: CD4+ T cells from peripheral blood mononuclear cells, obtained in the third trimester of pregnancy. This TCR came from a female donor in good health, enrolled as a control in a pregnancy study. The chain uses TRBV6-5 and TRBJ2-2; 7 nucleotides agree with TRBD2. CDR3 nucleotides: TGTGCCAGCAGTCCCCAGCGGGGAAACACCGGGGAGCTGTTTTTT. It is translated as CASSPQRGNTGELFF.